These T cell receptor beta chains were read from a single sample in a study of CD8 T cells in ankylosing spondylitis. TCRdb ran MiXCR on the 5' RACE reads and lists one entry per CDR3 protein. The data show hundreds of thousands of distinct CDR3 sequences, roughly 12% seen once. Sequencing was done on a sample of blood, either unsorted or a sorted T cell fraction (not recorded which). The receptors were gathered from a male donor with ankylosing spondylitis. CDR3s include the opening cysteine and the closing phenylalanine or tryptophan. The D gene is left open where the match is weak. Clone size is given for some rows only: seen once, a few or many times, or a class if the clone is expanded.

abundance | j_gene | v_gene | d_gene | CDR3nt | CDR3aa
many | TRBJ2-5 | TRBV18 | - | TGTGCCAGCAGCCCGGGAGAGACCCAGTACTTC | CASSPGETQYF
- | TRBJ2-2 | TRBV4-2 | TRBD2 | TGTGCCAGCAGCACTAGCGAGAACACCGGGGAGCTGTTTTTT | CASSTSENTGELFF
- | TRBJ2-3 | TRBV4-3 | - | TGCGCCAGCAGCCAAGATCCCAGGTCCGCAGATACGCAGTATTTT | CASSQDPRSADTQYF
few | TRBJ2-1 | TRBV6-1 | - | TGTGCCAGCAGCGATAGGACAAGCCATGAGCAGTTCTTC | CASSDRTSHEQFF
many | TRBJ2-2 | TRBV20-1 | TRBD1 | TGCAGTGCTTCGAGACAGGGTAACACCGGGGAGCTGTTTTTT | CSASRQGNTGELFF
few | TRBJ1-1 | TRBV6-2/TRBV6-3 | - | TGTGCCAGCAATAGGGGTAGGACTGAAGCTTTCTTT | CASNRGRTEAFF
- | TRBJ2-5 | TRBV5-8 | - | TGTGCCAGCAGCTCACCTCCAGAGACCCAGTACTTC | CASSSPPETQYF
many | TRBJ2-1 | TRBV25-1 | TRBD2 | TGTGCCAGCAGCCTAGCGGTCTTTGGCAATGAGCAGTTCTTC | CASSLAVFGNEQFF
- | TRBJ2-5 | TRBV27 | TRBD2 | TGTGCCAGCAATCCTACCTTTACCCCGACTAGCGGGAGTTGGAAGACCCAGTACTTC | CASNPTFTPTSGSWKTQYF
many | TRBJ2-1 | TRBV12-3/TRBV12-4 | TRBD2 | TGTGCCAGCAGTTTGAGTAGCGGGAGGCCCTATTCGATCTTC | CASSLSSGRPYSIF
many | TRBJ1-6 | TRBV20-1 | TRBD1 | TGCAGTGCGCGGACAGGAGTAGGCTCACCCCTCCACTTT | CSARTGVGSPLHF
many | TRBJ2-1 | TRBV20-1 | TRBD2 | TGCAGTGCTGCCAGCGGGGGGGTCTACAATGAGCAGTTCTTC | CSAASGGVYNEQFF
- | TRBJ1-1 | TRBV10-3 | - | TGTGCCATCAGTGAGACCAGCCCAAACTTGGTGAACACTGAAGCTTTCTTT | CAISETSPNLVNTEAFF
few | TRBJ1-5 | TRBV12-3/TRBV12-4 | TRBD1 | TGTGCCAGCAGTCGGGGTTCAGGGGGGGGTCAGCCCCAGCATTTT | CASSRGSGGGQPQHF
- | TRBJ2-1 | TRBV5-1 | - | TGCGCCAGCAGCTTGTTCTCACACTCAGAAACCTACAATGAGCAGTTCTTC | CASSLFSHSETYNEQFF
many | TRBJ2-1 | TRBV5-1 | TRBD2 | TGCGCCAGCAGCTTCGGACTAGACAATGAGCAGTTCTTC | CASSFGLDNEQFF
few | TRBJ1-5 | TRBV6-2/TRBV6-3 | - | TGTGCCAGCAGTTACCTGCGGACGTTGGTCGACCAGCCCCAGCATTTT | CASSYLRTLVDQPQHF
few | TRBJ2-1 | TRBV20-1 | TRBD2 | TGCAGTGCTCTTAGGACTAGCCTAGTTTATTCGGATGAGCAGTTCTTC | CSALRTSLVYSDEQFF
few | TRBJ2-3 | TRBV10-3 | TRBD1 | TGTGCCATCAGTGATGTGACAGGGTATCCAGATACGCAGTATTTT | CAISDVTGYPDTQYF
- | TRBJ1-2 | TRBV25-1 | - | TGTGCCAGCGCCCTAGGGAACTATGGCTACACCTTC | CASALGNYGYTF
few | TRBJ2-3 | TRBV28 | - | TGTGCCAGCAGTTTACGAATTGGGGTGCGGAGGTCAGATACGCAGTATTTT | CASSLRIGVRRSDTQYF
many | TRBJ2-3 | TRBV29-1 | TRBD2 | TGCAGCGTTGAAGGTGCAGCGGGGGGGCTGGATACGCAGTATTTT | CSVEGAAGGLDTQYF
- | TRBJ1-4 | TRBV20-1 | - | TGCAGTGCTAGCTTCGGGACACCAAATGAAAAACTGTTTTTT | CSASFGTPNEKLFF
few | TRBJ1-1 | TRBV25-1 | - | TGTGCCAGCAGTGAATTGAGTCCCGGTGCTGAAGCTTTCTTT | CASSELSPGAEAFF
- | TRBJ2-2 | TRBV4-1 | - | TGCGCCAGCAGCCGAAGCGGGAACACCGGGGAGCTGTTTTTT | CASSRSGNTGELFF
- | TRBJ2-3 | TRBV10-3 | TRBD2 | TGTGCCATCAAGAAAGACGGGAGGGAGGGAGATACGCAGTATTTT | CAIKKDGREGDTQYF
few | TRBJ2-7 | TRBV5-1 | TRBD2 | TGCGCCAGCAGGCCCATTCTAGCGGGAGGAGACGAGCAGTACTTC | CASRPILAGGDEQYF
many | TRBJ2-1 | TRBV6-2/TRBV6-3 | - | TGTGCCAGCAGTTATTTAGGACTACGAGAGCAGTTCTTC | CASSYLGLREQFF
few | TRBJ2-1 | TRBV20-1 | - | TGCAGTGCTGTATACATGTCCGGGGGCAATGAGCAGTTCTTC | CSAVYMSGGNEQFF
few | TRBJ2-3 | TRBV20-1 | - | TGCAGTGCTAGCCCCCCGATCTACCTCACAGATACGCAGTATTTT | CSASPPIYLTDTQYF
- | TRBJ2-3 | TRBV7-9 | - | TGTGCCAGCAGCTTAGGAGAAACCTCAGTTCGGTTCCGGTATTTT | CASSLGETSVRFRYF
few | TRBJ1-2 | TRBV2 | - | TGTGCCAGCAGTGAAAGGAGATCTAACTATGGCTACACCTTC | CASSERRSNYGYTF
few | TRBJ2-7 | TRBV28 | TRBD2 | TGTGCCAGCAGGGGACTAGGTCGTATGTACGAGCAGTACTTC | CASRGLGRMYEQYF
- | TRBJ2-3 | TRBV10-3 | TRBD2 | TGTGCCATCAAAGGTAGCGGGGGCACAGATACGCAGTATTTT | CAIKGSGGTDTQYF
many | TRBJ2-1 | TRBV11-2 | - | TGTGCCAGCAGCGGCACCCTCTCCTACAATGAGCAGTTCTTC | CASSGTLSYNEQFF
few | TRBJ2-2 | TRBV6-5 | - | TGTGCCAGCAGTTACTTCAGAGGACTTGGATCCGGGGAGCTGTTTTTT | CASSYFRGLGSGELFF
many | TRBJ2-1 | TRBV10-3 | TRBD2 | TGTGCCATCATGGGGACTAGTTCTTTCTACAATGAGCAGTTCTTC | CAIMGTSSFYNEQFF
few | TRBJ2-5 | TRBV9 | TRBD2 | TGTGCCAGCAGCGTAGCCCCCAGACTAGCGGGGGGGCAAGAGACCCAGTACTTC | CASSVAPRLAGGQETQYF
- | TRBJ2-7 | TRBV6-1 | TRBD2 | TGTGCCAGCACTCCGATGAGCGGGATAAGTCAGCAGTACTTC | CASTPMSGISQQYF
- | TRBJ2-1 | TRBV12-3/TRBV12-4 | - | TGTGCCAGCAGACCGGTCGAGCCCTACAATGAGCAGTTCTTC | CASRPVEPYNEQFF
few | TRBJ2-7 | TRBV7-9 | - | TGTGCCAGCAGCTTTGCCAGCCACTACGAGCAGTACTTC | CASSFASHYEQYF
- | TRBJ2-5 | TRBV11-2 | TRBD2 | TGTGCCAGCAGCTTCCAGATCGGTAGCGGGAGGGCCAGGACGGAGACCCAGTACTTC | CASSFQIGSGRARTETQYF
few | TRBJ1-1 | TRBV29-1 | - | TGCAGCGTTGAAGTAGGGGCTGGAAGAAAAGCTTTCTTT | CSVEVGAGRKAFF
- | TRBJ1-1 | TRBV30 | - | TGTGCCTGGAGTGTGTGGGGGAGGAGCACTGAAGCTTTCTTT | CAWSVWGRSTEAFF
few | TRBJ1-2 | TRBV12-3/TRBV12-4 | - | TGTGCCAGCACTCATACCCGGCGGTTCTATGGCTACACCTTC | CASTHTRRFYGYTF
- | TRBJ2-7 | TRBV20-1 | TRBD2 | TGCAGTGCTAGTTTCGCGGGAGGGTACGAGCAGTACTTC | CSASFAGGYEQYF
few | TRBJ2-7 | TRBV21-1 | - | TGTGCCACCTTCCCACAGGGGTTCCACGAGCAGTACTTC | CATFPQGFHEQYF
few | TRBJ1-4 | TRBV6-2/TRBV6-3 | - | TGTGCCAGCAGAACGGGGAGGACACAATCCTTTTTT | CASRTGRTQSFF
- | TRBJ1-4 | TRBV20-1 | - | TGCAGTGCTAGAGAATGGGCAGTGATTAATGAAAAACTGTTTTTT | CSAREWAVINEKLFF
many | TRBJ2-2 | TRBV10-3 | - | TGTGCCATCAGTGTTAGGACGGATTTTACGAACACCGGGGAGCTGTTTTTT | CAISVRTDFTNTGELFF
- | TRBJ2-1 | TRBV3-1 | TRBD2 | TGTGCCAGCGGACAAACTAGCGACCATGAGCAGTTCTTC | CASGQTSDHEQFF
- | TRBJ1-2 | TRBV18 | TRBD1 | TGTGCCAGCTCGGCTCCGGGACAGGGGACCTATGGCTACACCTTC | CASSAPGQGTYGYTF
few | TRBJ2-5 | TRBV20-1 | TRBD2 | TGCAGTGCTAGATCGGGAGGACGGGAGACCCAGTACTTC | CSARSGGRETQYF
- | TRBJ1-4 | TRBV12-3/TRBV12-4 | - | TGTGCCAGCAGTCAGAGAGACGAACTGTTTTTT | CASSQRDELFF
few | TRBJ2-3 | TRBV15 | - | TGTGCCACCAGCAGACCAGGCACAGATACGCAGTATTTT | CATSRPGTDTQYF
many | TRBJ1-3 | TRBV12-3/TRBV12-4 | TRBD1 | TGTGCCAGCAGTTTGACAGGGGGCTCTGGAAACACCATATATTTT | CASSLTGGSGNTIYF
- | TRBJ2-5 | TRBV7-9 | - | TGTGCTTCCGCAGGGGGGTCGTACCAAGAGACCCAGTACTTC | CASAGGSYQETQYF
- | TRBJ2-1 | TRBV20-1 | - | TGCAGTGCCCCTAGGGGGACTAATCCTCTTGGTGAGCAGTTCTTC | CSAPRGTNPLGEQFF
many | TRBJ1-4 | TRBV20-1 | - | TGCAGTGCTCCTCGATTGACTAATGAAAAACTGTTTTTT | CSAPRLTNEKLFF
few | TRBJ2-7 | TRBV7-2 | - | TGTGCCAGCAGCCCCGTTAGTGGGGGGTATTCCTACGAGCAGTACTTC | CASSPVSGGYSYEQYF